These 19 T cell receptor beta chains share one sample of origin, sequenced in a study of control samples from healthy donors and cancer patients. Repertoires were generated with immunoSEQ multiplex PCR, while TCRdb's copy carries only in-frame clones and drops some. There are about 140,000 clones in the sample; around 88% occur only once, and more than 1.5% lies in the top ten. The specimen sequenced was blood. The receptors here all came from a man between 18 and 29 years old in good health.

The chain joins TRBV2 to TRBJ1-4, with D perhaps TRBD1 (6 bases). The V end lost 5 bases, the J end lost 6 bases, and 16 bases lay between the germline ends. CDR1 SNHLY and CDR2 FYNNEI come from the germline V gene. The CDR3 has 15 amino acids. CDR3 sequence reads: CASSPDRGIYEKLFF. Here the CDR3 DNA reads TGTGCCAGCAGTCCGGACAGAGGGATTTATGAAAAACTGTTTTTT.

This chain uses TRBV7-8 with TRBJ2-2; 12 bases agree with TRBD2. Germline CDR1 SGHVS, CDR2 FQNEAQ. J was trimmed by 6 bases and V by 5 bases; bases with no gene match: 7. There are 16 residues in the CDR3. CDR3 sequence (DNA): TGTGCCAGCAGCCCGGCTAGCGGGGGGGCCCCCGGGGAGCTGTTTTTT. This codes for CASSPASGGAPGELFF.

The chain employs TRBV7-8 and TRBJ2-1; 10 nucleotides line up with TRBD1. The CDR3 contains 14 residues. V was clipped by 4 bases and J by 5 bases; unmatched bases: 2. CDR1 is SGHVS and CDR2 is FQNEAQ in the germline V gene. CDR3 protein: CASSSDRGDNEQFF. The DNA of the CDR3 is TGTGCCAGCAGCTCGGACAGGGGGGACAATGAGCAGTTCTTC.

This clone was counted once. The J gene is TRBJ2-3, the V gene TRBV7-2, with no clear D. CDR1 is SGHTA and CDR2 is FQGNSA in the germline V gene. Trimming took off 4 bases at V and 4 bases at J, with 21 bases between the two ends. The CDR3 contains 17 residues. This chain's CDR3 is CASSSGRGRMSADTQYF. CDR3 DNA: TGTGCCAGCAGCTCCGGACGTGGCCGCATGTCGGCAGATACGCAGTATTTT.

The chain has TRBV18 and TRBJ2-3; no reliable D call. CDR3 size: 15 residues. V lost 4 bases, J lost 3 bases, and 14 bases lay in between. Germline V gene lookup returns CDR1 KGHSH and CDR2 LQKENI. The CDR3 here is CASSQLRAETDTQYF. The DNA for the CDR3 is TGTGCCAGCTCACAATTACGCGCGGAGACAGATACGCAGTATTTT.

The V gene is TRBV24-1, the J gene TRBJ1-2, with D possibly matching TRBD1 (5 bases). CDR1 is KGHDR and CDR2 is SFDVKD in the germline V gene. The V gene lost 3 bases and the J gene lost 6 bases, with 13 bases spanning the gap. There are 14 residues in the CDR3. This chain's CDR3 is CATSDLRQSHGYTF. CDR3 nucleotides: TGTGCCACCAGTGATCTCCGACAGAGTCATGGCTACACCTTC.

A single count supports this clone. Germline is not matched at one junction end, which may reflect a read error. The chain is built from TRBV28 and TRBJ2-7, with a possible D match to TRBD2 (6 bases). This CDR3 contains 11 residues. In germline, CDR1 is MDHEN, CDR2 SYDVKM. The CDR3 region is CASSFSGGSHF. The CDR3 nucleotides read TGTGCCAGCAGTTTCAGTGGGGGGTCGCACTTC.

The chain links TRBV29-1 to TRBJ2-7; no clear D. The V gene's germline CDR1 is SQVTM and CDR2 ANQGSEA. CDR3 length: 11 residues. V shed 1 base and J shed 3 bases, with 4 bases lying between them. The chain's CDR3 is CSVEANYEQYF. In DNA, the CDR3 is TGCAGCGTTGAAGCGAACTACGAGCAGTACTTC.

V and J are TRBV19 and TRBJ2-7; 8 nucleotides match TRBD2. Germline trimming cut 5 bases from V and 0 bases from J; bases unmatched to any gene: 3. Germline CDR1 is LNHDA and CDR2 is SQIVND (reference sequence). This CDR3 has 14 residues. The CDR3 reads CASSALADSYEQYF. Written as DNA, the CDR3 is TGTGCCAGTAGTGCACTAGCGGACTCCTACGAGCAGTACTTC.

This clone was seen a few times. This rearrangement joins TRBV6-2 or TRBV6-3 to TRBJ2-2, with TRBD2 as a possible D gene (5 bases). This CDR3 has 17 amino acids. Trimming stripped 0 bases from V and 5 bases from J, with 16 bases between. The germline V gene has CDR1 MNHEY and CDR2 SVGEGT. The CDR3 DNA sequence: TGTGCCAGCAGTTACTCGATCGTCCGGCGGGTGACCGGGGAGCTGTTTTTT. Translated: CASSYSIVRRVTGELFF.

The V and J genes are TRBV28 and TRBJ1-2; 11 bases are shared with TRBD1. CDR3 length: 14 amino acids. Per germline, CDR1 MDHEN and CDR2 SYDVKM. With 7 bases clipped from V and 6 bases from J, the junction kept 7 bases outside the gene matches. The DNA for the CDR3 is TGTGCCAGCACCGAAAAGGGACAGGGGGATGGCTACACCTTC. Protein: CASTEKGQGDGYTF.

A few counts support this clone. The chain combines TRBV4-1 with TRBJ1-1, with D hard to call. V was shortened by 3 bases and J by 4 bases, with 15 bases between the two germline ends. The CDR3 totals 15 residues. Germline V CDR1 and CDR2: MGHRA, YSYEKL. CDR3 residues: CASSHVLGYGTEAFF. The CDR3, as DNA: TGCGCCAGCAGCCACGTCTTAGGGTACGGCACTGAAGCTTTCTTT.

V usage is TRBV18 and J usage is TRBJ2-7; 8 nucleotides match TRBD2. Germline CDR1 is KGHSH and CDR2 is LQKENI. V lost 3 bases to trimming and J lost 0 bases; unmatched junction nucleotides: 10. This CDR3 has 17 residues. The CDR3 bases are TGTGCCAGCTCACCGGTGGCGGGGGGCGGTAGCTCCTACGAGCAGTACTTC. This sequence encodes CASSPVAGGGSSYEQYF.

This chain's CDR3 is CSASTPGRGGPDTQYF. DNA of the CDR3: TGCAGTGCTAGTACTCCGGGACGTGGAGGGCCAGATACGCAGTATTTT. J is TRBJ2-3 and V is TRBV20-1; D is possibly TRBD2 (6 bases). The V end lost 3 bases, the J end lost 4 bases, and 20 bases lay between the germline ends. The CDR3 is 16 residues long. Looked up from germline, CDR1 is DFQATT and CDR2 is SNEGSKA (reference sequence).

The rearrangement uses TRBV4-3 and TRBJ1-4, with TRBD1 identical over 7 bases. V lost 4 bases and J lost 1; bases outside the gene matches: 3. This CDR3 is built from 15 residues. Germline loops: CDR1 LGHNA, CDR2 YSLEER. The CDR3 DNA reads TGCGCCAGCAGCCGGCACAGGGGAACTAATGAAAAACTGTTTTTT. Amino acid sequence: CASSRHRGTNEKLFF.

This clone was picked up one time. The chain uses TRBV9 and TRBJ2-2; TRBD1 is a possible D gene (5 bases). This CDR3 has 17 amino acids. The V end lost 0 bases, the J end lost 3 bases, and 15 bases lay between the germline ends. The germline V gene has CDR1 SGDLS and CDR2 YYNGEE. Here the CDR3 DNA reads TGTGCCAGCAGCGTAGGGGTAAGGCAGGGTGACACCGGGGAGCTGTTTTTT. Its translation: CASSVGVRQGDTGELFF. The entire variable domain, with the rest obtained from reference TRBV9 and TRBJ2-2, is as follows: DSGVTQTPKHLITATGQRVTLRCSPRSGDLSVYWYQQSLDQGLQFLIQYYNGEERAKGNILERFSAQQFPDLHSELNLSSLELGDSALYFCASSVGVRQGDTGELFFGEGSRLTVL.

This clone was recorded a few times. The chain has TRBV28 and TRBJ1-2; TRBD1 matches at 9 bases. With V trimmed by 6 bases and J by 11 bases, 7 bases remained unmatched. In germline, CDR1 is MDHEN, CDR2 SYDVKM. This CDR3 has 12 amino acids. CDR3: CASRVPGQGYTF. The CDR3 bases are TGTGCCAGCAGAGTTCCGGGACAGGGATACACCTTC.

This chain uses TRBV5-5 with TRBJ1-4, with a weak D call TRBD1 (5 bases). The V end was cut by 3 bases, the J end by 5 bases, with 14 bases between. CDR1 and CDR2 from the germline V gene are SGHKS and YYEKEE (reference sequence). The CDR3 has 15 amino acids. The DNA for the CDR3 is TGTGCCAGCAGCTCCCCCGGGGACCCCAATGAAAAACTGTTTTTT. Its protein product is CASSSPGDPNEKLFF.

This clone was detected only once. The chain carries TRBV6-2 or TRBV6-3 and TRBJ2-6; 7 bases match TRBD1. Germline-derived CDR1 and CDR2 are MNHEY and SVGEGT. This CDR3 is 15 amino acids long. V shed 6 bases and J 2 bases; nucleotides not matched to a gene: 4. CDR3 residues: CASSPGTAGANVLTF. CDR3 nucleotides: TGTGCCAGCAGCCCCGGGACAGCTGGGGCCAACGTCCTGACTTTC.